The 13 T cell receptor beta chains below were found in one sample sequenced in a study of cytomegalovirus exposure and HLA in healthy donors. Use of 60 Vbeta and 13 Jbeta primers characterized the PCR. Here immunoSEQ multiplex PCR was the method, and the copy in TCRdb shows in-frame clones only, minus some. The sample holds 200,000 or so clones, approximately 80% seen once. Source material: PBMCs. These receptors were taken from a woman aged 18-30 years in good health and CMV-seropositive.

This clone has just a few counts. J is TRBJ2-3 and V is TRBV6-1, with D maybe TRBD2 (6 bases). Between the trimmed V and J ends, which lost 7 bases and 4 bases, there was a span of 9 bases. This CDR3 is 12 amino acids long. CDR1 is MNHNS, CDR2 SASEGT, per germline. The CDR3 reads CASTGSPDTQYF. The CDR3 DNA reads as TGTGCCAGCACCGGGAGCCCAGATACGCAGTATTTT.

This clone was recorded once. This sequence joins TRBV7-9 and TRBJ2-1, with D tentatively TRBD1 (6 bases). Per the germline V gene, CDR1 is SEHNR and CDR2 is FQNEAQ (reference sequence). The CDR3 spans 14 residues. The V and J ends lost 5 bases and 12 bases respectively, with 20 bases between them. This CDR3 is CASSPRYWGPGQFF. CDR3 DNA: TGTGCCAGCAGCCCTCGATATTGGGGGCCAGGGCAGTTCTTC.

This clone was seen only once. CDR3 DNA: TGTGCCAGCAGCTTGGCCCCGGGGGGGAGCGACGAGCAGTACTTC. Amino acid sequence: CASSLAPGGSDEQYF. The chain has TRBV5-5 and TRBJ2-7; TRBD2 matches at 8 bases. The CDR3 is made up of 15 amino acids. The germline V gene has CDR1 SGHKS and CDR2 YYEKEE (reference sequence). Losses at the gene ends were 0 bases for V and 5 bases for J; bases not matched to a gene: 7. The variable domain in full, completed from reference TRBV5-5 and TRBJ2-7, reads DAGVTQSPTHLIKTRGQQVTLRCSPISGHKSVSWYQQVLGQGPQFIFQYYEKEERGRGNFPDRFSARQFPNYSSELNVNALLLGDSALYLCASSLAPGGSDEQYFGPGTRLTVT.

The chain combines TRBV15 with TRBJ2-2; 10 bases fit TRBD2. Germline lookup yields CDR1 LNHNV and CDR2 YYDKDF (reference sequence). V was pared by 0 bases and J by 6 bases, with 1 base of the junction left unmatched. CDR3 size: 15 residues. The CDR3 loop reads CATSREAGGSGELFF. The CDR3 nucleotides are TGTGCCACCAGCAGAGAAGCGGGGGGGTCCGGGGAGCTGTTTTTT.

The chain joins TRBV11-2 to TRBJ2-6; D remains unclear. Germline CDR1 and CDR2: SGHAT and FQNNGV. Trimming took 3 bases from V and 2 from J, leaving 8 bases between them. The CDR3 covers 15 residues. CDR3: CASSFYQAGANVLTF. CDR3 nucleotides: TGTGCCAGCAGCTTCTACCAGGCTGGGGCCAACGTCCTGACTTTC.

The chain links TRBV28 to TRBJ2-7; 8 nucleotides line up with TRBD2. The CDR3 consists of 16 residues. The trim removed 3 bases at V and 0 bases at J, leaving 7 bases unmatched. Germline lookup yields CDR1 MDHEN and CDR2 SYDVKM. CDR3 nucleotides: TGTGCCAGCAGTTTTCGGGGGCGGGGGGCCTCCTACGAGCAGTACTTC. Its translation is CASSFRGRGASYEQYF.

The J gene is TRBJ2-5, the V gene TRBV9; a weak D match, TRBD2 (6 bases). V was cut by 0 bases and J by 7 bases, with 10 bases left in between. CDR3 size: 13 residues. Germline-derived CDR1 and CDR2 are SGDLS and YYNGEE. CDR3 sequence (DNA): TGTGCCAGCAGCGTAGTGGGGGGAAGGACCCAGTACTTC. Protein sequence: CASSVVGGRTQYF.

The count of this clone is one. One end of the junction does not line up with germline, which may come from a read error. The V call is TRBV7-7, the J call TRBJ2-5, with TRBD2 identical over 13 bases. Germline V lookup: CDR1 SSHAT, CDR2 FNYEAQ (reference sequence). This CDR3 comprises 15 residues. CDR3 protein: CASSGTSGAEETQYF. The CDR3 nucleotides are TGTGCTAGCAGCGGGACTAGCGGGGCGGAAGAGACCCAGTACTTC.

The V and J genes are TRBV7-3 and TRBJ2-7, with 10 bases lining up with TRBD1. Germline V gene lookup returns CDR1 SGHTA and CDR2 FQGTGA. CDR3 length: 16 residues. V was clipped by 5 bases and J by 0 bases; unmatched bases: 7. Here the CDR3 DNA reads TGTGCCAGCAGCCCCGGCCGGGACAGGGGCTCCTACGAGCAGTACGTC. Translated, it gives CASSPGRDRGSYEQYV.

The chain is built from TRBV14 and TRBJ1-1; 7 bases match TRBD1. The V segment lost 4 bases and the J segment 7 bases; nucleotides outside the gene matches: 9. The CDR3 consists of 14 residues. In germline, CDR1 is SGHDN, CDR2 FVKESK. The CDR3 nucleotides are TGTGCCAGCAGCCTCGAGGACAGGTACGATGAAGCTTTCTTT. Translation gives CASSLEDRYDEAFF.

This clone was recorded once. The CDR3 coding sequence is TGCAGCGTTGGGAGGAGGACGCAGTATTTT. It encodes CSVGRRTQYF. The V and J genes are TRBV29-1 and TRBJ2-3; the D gene is possibly TRBD2 (5 bases). The CDR3 loop spans 10 amino acids. Trimming shortened V by 4 bases and J by 9 bases, and 8 bases separated the two germline ends. Germline CDR1 and CDR2: SQVTM and ANQGSEA.

Comments on this clone: Other DNA sequences in this specimen translate into the identical CDR3. Here the CDR3 reads CASSPGLSGGELFF. Here the CDR3 DNA reads TGTGCCAGCAGTCCAGGGTTGTCTGGCGGGGAGCTGTTTTTT. The chain is built from TRBV6-5 and TRBJ2-2; perhaps TRBD1 as D (5 bases). Trimming left V 5 bases short and J 7 bases short, with 14 bases between. Germline loops: CDR1 MNHEY, CDR2 SVGAGI. The CDR3 totals 14 residues.

The V call is TRBV11-2, the J call TRBJ2-5; TRBD1 aligns across 10 bases. The trim removed 5 bases at V and 4 bases at J, leaving 7 bases unmatched. The CDR3 loop spans 15 amino acids. Germline V lookup: CDR1 SGHAT, CDR2 FQNNGV. In DNA form, the CDR3 reads TGTGCCAGCAGCCTACGGACAGGGGGGCGAGAGACCCAGTACTTC. Protein sequence: CASSLRTGGRETQYF.